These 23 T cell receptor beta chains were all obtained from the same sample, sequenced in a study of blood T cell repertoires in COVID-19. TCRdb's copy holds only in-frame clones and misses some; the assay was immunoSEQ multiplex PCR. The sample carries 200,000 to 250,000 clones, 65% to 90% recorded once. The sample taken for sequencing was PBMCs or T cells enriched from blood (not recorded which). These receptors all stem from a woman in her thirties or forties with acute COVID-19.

The CDR3 sequence is CASSRLQGTGSNEQFF. The CDR3 DNA is TGTGCCAGCAGCCGGTTACAGGGGACGGGATCGAATGAGCAGTTCTTC. The rearrangement uses TRBV3-1 (or the pseudogene TRBV3-2) and TRBJ2-1; 7 nucleotides line up with TRBD1. There are 16 residues in the CDR3. Germline assignment: CDR1 LGHDT and CDR2 YNNKEL (reference sequence). V lost 4 bases, J lost 7 bases, and 13 bases stayed unmatched.

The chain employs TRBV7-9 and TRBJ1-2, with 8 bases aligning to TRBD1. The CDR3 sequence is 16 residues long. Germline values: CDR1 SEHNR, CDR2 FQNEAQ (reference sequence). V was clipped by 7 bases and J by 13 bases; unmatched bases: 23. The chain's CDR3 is CASIHYRGTGSFGGTF. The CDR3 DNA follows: TGTGCCAGCATTCATTACCGCGGGACAGGCTCGTTCGGAGGCACCTTC.

CDR3 amino acids: CASSLVTKETQYF. The CDR3 bases are TGTGCCAGCAGCTTAGTCACTAAAGAGACCCAGTACTTC. This chain joins TRBV7-9 and TRBJ2-5; D remains unclear. Germline-derived CDR1 and CDR2 are SEHNR and FQNEAQ (reference sequence). This CDR3 contains 13 residues. V shed 1 base and J shed 3 bases, with 6 bases lying between them.

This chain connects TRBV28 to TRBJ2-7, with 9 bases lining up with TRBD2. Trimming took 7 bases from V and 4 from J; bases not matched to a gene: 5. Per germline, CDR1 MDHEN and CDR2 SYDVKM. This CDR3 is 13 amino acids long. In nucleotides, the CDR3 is TGTGCCAGCACTAGCGGGAAAGGGTACGAGCAGTACTTC. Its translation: CASTSGKGYEQYF.

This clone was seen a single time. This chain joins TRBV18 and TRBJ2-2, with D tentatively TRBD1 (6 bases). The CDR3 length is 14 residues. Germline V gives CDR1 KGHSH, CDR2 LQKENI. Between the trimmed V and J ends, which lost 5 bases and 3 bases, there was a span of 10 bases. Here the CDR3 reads CASSKQGDTGELFF. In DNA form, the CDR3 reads TGTGCCAGCTCAAAACAGGGCGACACCGGGGAGCTGTTTTTT.

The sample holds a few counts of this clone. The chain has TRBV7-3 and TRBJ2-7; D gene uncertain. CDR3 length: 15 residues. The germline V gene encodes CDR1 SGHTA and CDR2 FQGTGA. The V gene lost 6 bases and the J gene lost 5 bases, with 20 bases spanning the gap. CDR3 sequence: CASSRLTPDRDEQYF. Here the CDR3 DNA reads TGTGCCAGCAGTCGCCTAACGCCCGACCGGGACGAGCAGTACTTC.

CDR3 region: CASSLRGTGLDNEQFF. The CDR3 DNA reads as TGTGCCAGCAGCTTGCGCGGGACAGGGCTCGACAATGAGCAGTTCTTC. The chain has TRBV5-5 and TRBJ2-1; the match to TRBD1 covers 9 bases. The CDR3 loop spans 16 amino acids. CDR1 is SGHKS and CDR2 is YYEKEE in the germline V gene (reference sequence). After removal of 1 base from V and 5 bases from J, the junction contained 7 bases not matched to a gene.

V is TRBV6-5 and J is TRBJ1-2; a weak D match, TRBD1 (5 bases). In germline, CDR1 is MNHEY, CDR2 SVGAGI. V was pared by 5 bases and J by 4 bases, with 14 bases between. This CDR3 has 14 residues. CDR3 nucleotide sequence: TGTGCCAGCAGTACAGGAGATCTCCTCTATGGCTACACCTTC. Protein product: CASSTGDLLYGYTF.

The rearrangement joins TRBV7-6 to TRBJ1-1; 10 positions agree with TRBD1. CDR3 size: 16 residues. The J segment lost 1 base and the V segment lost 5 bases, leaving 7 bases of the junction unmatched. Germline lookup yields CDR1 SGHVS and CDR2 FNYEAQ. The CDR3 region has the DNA TGTGCCAGCAGCCCCCGACAGGGGGCTACGAACACTGAAGCTTTCTTT. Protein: CASSPRQGATNTEAFF.

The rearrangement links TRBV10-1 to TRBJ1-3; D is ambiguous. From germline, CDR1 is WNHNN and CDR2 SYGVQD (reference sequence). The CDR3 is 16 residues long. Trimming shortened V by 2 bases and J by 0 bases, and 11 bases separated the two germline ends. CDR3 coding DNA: TGCGCCAGCAGTGAGACCCCGGGGTACTCTGGAAACACCATATATTTT. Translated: CASSETPGYSGNTIYF.

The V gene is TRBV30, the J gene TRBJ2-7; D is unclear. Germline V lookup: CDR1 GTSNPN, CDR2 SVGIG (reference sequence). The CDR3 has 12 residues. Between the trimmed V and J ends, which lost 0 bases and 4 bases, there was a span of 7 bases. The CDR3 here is CAWSVSQYEQYF. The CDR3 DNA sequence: TGTGCCTGGAGTGTATCACAGTACGAGCAGTACTTC.

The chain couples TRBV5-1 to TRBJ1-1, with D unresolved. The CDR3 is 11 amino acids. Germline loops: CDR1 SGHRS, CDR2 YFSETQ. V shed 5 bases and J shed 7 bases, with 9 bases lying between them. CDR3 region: CASRSSVEAFF. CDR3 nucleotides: TGCGCCAGCAGGTCCAGCGTTGAAGCTTTCTTT.

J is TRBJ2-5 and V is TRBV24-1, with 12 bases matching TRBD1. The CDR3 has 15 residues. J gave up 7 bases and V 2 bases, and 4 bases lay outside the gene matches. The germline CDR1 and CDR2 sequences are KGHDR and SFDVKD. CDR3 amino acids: CATSDSGQGAVTQYF. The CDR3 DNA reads TGTGCCACCAGTGATTCGGGACAGGGGGCAGTGACCCAGTACTTC.

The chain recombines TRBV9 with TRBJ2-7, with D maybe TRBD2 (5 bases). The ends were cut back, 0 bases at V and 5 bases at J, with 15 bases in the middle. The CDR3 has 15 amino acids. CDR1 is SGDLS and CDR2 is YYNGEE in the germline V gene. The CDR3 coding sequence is TGTGCCAGCAGCGTAGGGGGTAGCGAGACCCACGAGCAGTACTTC. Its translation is CASSVGGSETHEQYF.

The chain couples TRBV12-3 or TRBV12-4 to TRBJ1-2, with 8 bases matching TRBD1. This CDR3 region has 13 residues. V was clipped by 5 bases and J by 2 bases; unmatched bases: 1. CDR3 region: CASSRTGNYGYTF. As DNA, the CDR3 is TGTGCCAGCAGTAGGACAGGGAACTATGGCTACACCTTC.

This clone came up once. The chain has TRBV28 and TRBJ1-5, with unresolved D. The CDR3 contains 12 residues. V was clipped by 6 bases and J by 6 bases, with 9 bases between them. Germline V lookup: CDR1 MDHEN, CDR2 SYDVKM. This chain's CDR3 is CASSPFGQPQHF. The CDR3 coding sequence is TGTGCCAGCAGCCCCTTCGGTCAGCCCCAGCATTTT.

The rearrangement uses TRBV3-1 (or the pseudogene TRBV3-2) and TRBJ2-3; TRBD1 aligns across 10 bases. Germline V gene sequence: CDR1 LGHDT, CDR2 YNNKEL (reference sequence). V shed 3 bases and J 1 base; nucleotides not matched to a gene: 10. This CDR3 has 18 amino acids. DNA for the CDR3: TGTGCCAGCAGCCACTACCGGGACAGGGGACGTGGCACAGATACGCAGTATTTT. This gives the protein CASSHYRDRGRGTDTQYF.

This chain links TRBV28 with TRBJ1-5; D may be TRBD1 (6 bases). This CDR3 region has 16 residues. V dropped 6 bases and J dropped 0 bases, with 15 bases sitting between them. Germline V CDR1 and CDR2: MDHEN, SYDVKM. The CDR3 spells CASSQTTGYSNQPQHF. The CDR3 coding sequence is TGTGCCAGCAGCCAGACTACAGGGTATAGCAATCAGCCCCAGCATTTT. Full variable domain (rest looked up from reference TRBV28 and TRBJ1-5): DVKVTQSSRYLVKRTGEKVFLECVQDMDHENMFWYRQDPGLGLRLIYFSYDVKMKEKGDIPEGYSVSREKKERFSLILESASTNQTSMYLCASSQTTGYSNQPQHFGDGTRLSIL.

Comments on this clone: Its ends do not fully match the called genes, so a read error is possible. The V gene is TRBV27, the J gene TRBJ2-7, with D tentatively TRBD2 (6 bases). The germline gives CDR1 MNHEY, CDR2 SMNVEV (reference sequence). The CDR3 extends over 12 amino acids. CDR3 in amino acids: CASSTGTLPLGF. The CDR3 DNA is TGTGCCAGCAGTACCGGGACTCTTCCGCTCGGCTTC.

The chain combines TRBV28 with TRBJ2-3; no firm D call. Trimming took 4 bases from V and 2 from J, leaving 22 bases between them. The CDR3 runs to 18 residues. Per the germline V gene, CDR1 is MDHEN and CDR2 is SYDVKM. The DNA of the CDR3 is TGTGCCAGCAGTTCCCCCATCAGGCCGATATCCACCACAGATACGCAGTATTTT. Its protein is CASSSPIRPISTTDTQYF.

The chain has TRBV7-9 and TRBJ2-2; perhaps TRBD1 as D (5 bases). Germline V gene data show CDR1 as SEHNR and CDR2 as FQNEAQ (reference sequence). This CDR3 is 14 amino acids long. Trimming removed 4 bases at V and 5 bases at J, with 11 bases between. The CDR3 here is CASSSDRFTGELFF. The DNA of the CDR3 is TGTGCCAGCAGCTCCGACAGATTTACCGGGGAGCTGTTTTTT.

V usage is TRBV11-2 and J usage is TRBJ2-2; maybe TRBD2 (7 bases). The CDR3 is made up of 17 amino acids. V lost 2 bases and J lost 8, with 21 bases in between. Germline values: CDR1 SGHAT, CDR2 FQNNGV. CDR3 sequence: CASSLPGLYLRGGELFF. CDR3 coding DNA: TGTGCCAGCAGCTTACCGGGACTATATCTCAGGGGAGGGGAGCTGTTTTTT.

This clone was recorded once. The CDR3 spells CASSFSGQGARAFF. The CDR3 bases are TGTGCCAGCAGTTTCAGCGGACAGGGGGCACGAGCTTTCTTT. The V gene is TRBV6-5, the J gene TRBJ1-1; TRBD1 aligns across 11 bases. Trimming took 4 bases from V and 10 from J; bases not matched to a gene: 8. The germline gives CDR1 MNHEY, CDR2 SVGAGI. The CDR3 spans 14 residues.